This passage covers 27 T cell receptor beta chains from one sample sequenced in a study of blood T cell repertoires in COVID-19. The method was immunoSEQ multiplex PCR; TCRdb's version includes in-frame clones alone and lacks a portion of them. Found here are roughly 300,000 clones, about 82% of them singletons; the top ten hold 1.5% to 2%. The sample comprised peripheral blood. These receptor sequences come from a woman aged 45-60 years with acute or convalescent COVID-19.

The genes are TRBV18 and TRBJ2-7, with 10 bases fitting TRBD2. The ends lost 2 bases at V and 3 bases at J; junction bases unmatched: 1. CDR1 is KGHSH and CDR2 is LQKENI in the germline V gene. This CDR3 is built from 14 residues. CDR3 coding DNA: TGTGCCAGCTCACCAAGGACTAGCGGCTACGAGCAGTACTTC. This gives the protein CASSPRTSGYEQYF.

The gene calls are TRBV18 and TRBJ2-2, with 7 bases matching TRBD1. Trimming took 0 bases from V and 5 from J; bases not matched to a gene: 6. Germline V gene data show CDR1 as KGHSH and CDR2 as LQKENI. There are 16 residues in the CDR3. The CDR3 is CASSPPTGRETGELFF. The DNA for the CDR3 is TGTGCCAGCTCACCACCGACAGGGCGAGAGACCGGGGAGCTGTTTTTT.

The chain carries TRBV6-5 and TRBJ2-1; TRBD1 matches at 8 bases. This CDR3 comprises 13 residues. Germline CDR1 is MNHEY and CDR2 is SVGAGI. Losses at the gene ends were 10 bases for V and 0 bases for J; bases not matched to a gene: 2. DNA for the CDR3: TGTGCCACGGGACAGGTCTCCTACAATGAGCAGTTCTTC. This gives the protein CATGQVSYNEQFF.

This chain uses TRBV7-9 with TRBJ1-2; D perhaps matches TRBD1 (6 bases). Germline V CDR1 and CDR2: SEHNR, FQNEAQ (reference sequence). V lost 2 bases, J lost 8 bases, and 18 bases lay in between. This CDR3 is 15 amino acids long. CDR3 protein: CASSLSLGQGKGYTF. CDR3 coding DNA: TGTGCCAGCAGCTTATCTTTAGGGCAGGGGAAGGGCTACACCTTC.

The chain employs TRBV7-9 and TRBJ2-2; D is unresolved. This CDR3 spans 12 amino acids. The germline CDR1 and CDR2 sequences are SEHNR and FQNEAQ (reference sequence). Trimming removed 2 bases at V and 9 bases at J, with 7 bases between. The CDR3 DNA follows: TGTGCCAGCAGCTTATATCCCCGGGAGCTGTTTTTT. It encodes CASSLYPRELFF.

The chain combines TRBV5-1 with TRBJ1-2, with 7 bases identical to TRBD1. CDR3 length: 15 residues. V shed 1 base, J shed 5 bases, and the junction held 8 bases outside the gene matches. Germline V lookup: CDR1 SGHRS, CDR2 YFSETQ. This CDR3 is CASSLPQTGIYGYTF. CDR3 nucleotide sequence: TGCGCCAGCAGCTTGCCGCAGACAGGGATTTATGGCTACACCTTC.

This CDR3 reads CASSRGLAGRSYNEQFF. The CDR3 DNA is TGCGCCAGCAGCCGGGGACTAGCGGGTCGGTCCTACAATGAGCAGTTCTTC. The chain has TRBV4-3 and TRBJ2-1; 12 bases match TRBD2. Trimming removed 4 bases from V and 1 base from J; junction bases left unmatched: 5. CDR3 length: 17 residues. In germline, CDR1 is LGHNA, CDR2 YSLEER.

The V and J genes are TRBV6-1 and TRBJ2-4, with 8 bases matching TRBD1. Trimming at V came to 2 bases and at J to 0 bases, leaving 6 bases not matched to a gene. This CDR3 contains 17 residues. Germline lookup yields CDR1 MNHNS and CDR2 SASEGT. This chain's CDR3 is CASSERTGIGAKNIQYF. Written as DNA, the CDR3 is TGTGCCAGCAGTGAACGGACAGGGATTGGAGCCAAAAACATTCAGTACTTC.

The chain joins TRBV5-1 to TRBJ2-1; maybe TRBD2 (6 bases). The CDR3 spans 14 residues. V dropped 4 bases and J dropped 6 bases, with 14 bases sitting between them. CDR1 and CDR2 (germline): SGHRS, YFSETQ. CDR3 in DNA: TGCGCCAGCAGCACACCCGGGACTGTCAATGAGCAGTTCTTC. It encodes CASSTPGTVNEQFF.

The sample holds one count of this clone. This chain links TRBV4-1 with TRBJ2-3, with 14 bases aligning to TRBD2. The CDR3 loop spans 21 amino acids. Germline V lookup: CDR1 MGHRA, CDR2 YSYEKL. The V gene end was trimmed by 1 base and the J gene end by 4 bases; junction bases not matched to a gene: 16. This chain's CDR3 is CASSQAPGLAGEVSLSDTQYF. Written as DNA, the CDR3 is TGCGCCAGCAGCCAAGCCCCGGGACTAGCGGGAGAGGTCTCACTTTCAGATACGCAGTATTTT.

V and J are TRBV6-5 and TRBJ2-7, with unresolved D. Germline V gives CDR1 MNHEY, CDR2 SVGAGI. Trimming took off 7 bases at V and 1 base at J, with 11 bases between the two ends. This CDR3 spans 13 amino acids. For the CDR3, the DNA is TGTGCCAGCAATGTAGACTGGTCCTACGAGCAGTACTTC. This sequence encodes CASNVDWSYEQYF.

This chain links TRBV28 with TRBJ1-2, with D perhaps TRBD1 (6 bases). This CDR3 is built from 13 residues. V was pared by 5 bases and J by 8 bases, with 15 bases between. Germline V gives CDR1 MDHEN, CDR2 SYDVKM. CDR3 loop: CASSDTGTSGYTF. CDR3 DNA: TGTGCCAGCAGTGACACAGGGACATCGGGCTACACCTTC.

This chain uses TRBV5-1 with TRBJ2-2; TRBD1 might be the D (5 bases). CDR3 length equals 14 residues. The germline V gene has CDR1 SGHRS and CDR2 YFSETQ. V gave up 3 bases and J gave up 2 bases, with 8 bases separating them. The CDR3: CASSSTANTGELFF. Here the CDR3 DNA reads TGCGCCAGCAGCTCGACAGCTAACACCGGGGAGCTGTTTTTT.

The V gene is TRBV7-3, the J gene TRBJ2-2; D may be TRBD2 (5 bases). The ends were cut back, 7 bases at V and 6 bases at J, with 9 bases in the middle. This CDR3 comprises 12 residues. The germline CDR1 and CDR2 sequences are SGHTA and FQGTGA. CDR3 sequence (DNA): TGTGCCAGCACAGACGGGGCCGGGGAGCTGTTTTTT. Its protein is CASTDGAGELFF.

The rearrangement links TRBV6-6 to TRBJ1-1; D gene uncertain. Germline lookup yields CDR1 MNHNY and CDR2 SVGAGI (reference sequence). The CDR3 runs 14 residues. Trimming stripped 2 bases from V and 4 bases from J, with 11 bases between. This chain's CDR3 is CASSYKAGGTEAFF. CDR3 nucleotides: TGTGCCAGCAGTTACAAGGCCGGCGGCACTGAAGCTTTCTTT.

This chain uses TRBV9 with TRBJ2-4; TRBD1 matches at 8 bases. With 4 bases clipped from V and 11 bases from J, the junction kept 17 bases outside the gene matches. Germline lookup yields CDR1 SGDLS and CDR2 YYNGEE. The length of the CDR3 is 16 residues. The CDR3 DNA sequence: TGTGCCAGCAGCTCAGGGGGCGGGTCACCTGATTACGTTCAGTACTTC. The encoded protein is CASSSGGGSPDYVQYF.

This chain uses TRBV6-2 or TRBV6-3 with TRBJ1-1; TRBD1 matches at 8 bases. Germline CDR1 is MNHEY and CDR2 is SVGEGT. The V segment lost 2 bases and the J segment 0 bases; nucleotides outside the gene matches: 5. The CDR3 extends over 16 amino acids. Here the CDR3 reads CASSYGWDRMNTEAFF. CDR3 nucleotides: TGTGCCAGCAGTTACGGGTGGGACAGGATGAACACTGAAGCTTTCTTT.

This sequence joins TRBV19 and TRBJ2-7; 8 nucleotides match TRBD1. The germline gives CDR1 LNHDA, CDR2 SQIVND (reference sequence). This CDR3 comprises 15 residues. J lost 4 bases, V lost 5 bases, and 10 bases had no gene match. DNA for the CDR3: TGTGCCAGTAGTTCCGCCAACAGGGGGGAGTACGAGCAGTACTTC. It is translated as CASSSANRGEYEQYF.

This chain uses TRBV5-1 with TRBJ2-3, with TRBD2 matching over 10 bases. The CDR3 is 15 amino acids. Germline V gene sequence: CDR1 SGHRS, CDR2 YFSETQ. V shed 0 bases, J shed 5 bases, and the junction held 3 bases outside the gene matches. In nucleotides, the CDR3 is TGCGCCAGCAGCTTGGGTGGACTAGCGGAAGATACGCAGTATTTT. This sequence encodes CASSLGGLAEDTQYF.

The chain combines TRBV18 with TRBJ2-7; 10 bases fit TRBD1. J lost 0 bases, V lost 3 bases, and 8 bases had no gene match. CDR1 KGHSH and CDR2 LQKENI come from the germline V gene. The CDR3 has 17 amino acids. The CDR3 DNA follows: TGTGCCAGCTCACCTCTAGGGGGACAGGGGACCTCCTACGAGCAGTACTTC. Its translation is CASSPLGGQGTSYEQYF.

This chain links TRBV29-1 with TRBJ2-3, with a possible D match to TRBD2 (6 bases). Germline V CDR1 and CDR2: SQVTM, ANQGSEA. This CDR3 contains 13 residues. The V gene lost 6 bases and the J gene lost 6 bases, with 16 bases spanning the gap. The CDR3 bases are TGCAGCGTCTCGGCGGGGTCCGGGGATACGCAGTATTTT. Its translation is CSVSAGSGDTQYF.

The chain employs TRBV2 and TRBJ2-7; weak D call: TRBD2 (6 bases). The CDR3 loop spans 17 amino acids. Trimming removed 2 bases from V and 5 bases from J, with 22 bases in between. Per the germline V gene, CDR1 is SNHLY and CDR2 is FYNNEI. The CDR3 protein is CASSEFGPTRYLDEQYF. The CDR3 DNA follows: TGTGCCAGCAGTGAATTCGGCCCGACTAGGTACCTCGACGAGCAGTACTTC. The whole variable domain, remainder taken from reference TRBV2 and TRBJ2-7, is EPEVTQTPSHQVTQMGQEVILRCVPISNHLYFYWYRQILGQKVEFLVSFYNNEISEKSEIFDDQFSVERPDGSNFTLKIRSTKLEDSAMYFCASSEFGPTRYLDEQYFGPGTRLTVT.

The chain links TRBV12-3 or TRBV12-4 to TRBJ2-1, with 7 bases that match TRBD2. The CDR3 is 13 amino acids. Trimming removed 6 bases from V and 5 bases from J; junction bases left unmatched: 4. The CDR3 protein is CASRLADHNEQFF. In DNA form, the CDR3 reads TGTGCCAGCAGGCTAGCGGATCACAATGAGCAGTTCTTC.

The J gene is TRBJ2-5, the V gene TRBV7-3; weak D call: TRBD2 (5 bases). Per germline, CDR1 SGHTA and CDR2 FQGTGA. This CDR3 comprises 14 residues. The V end lost 1 base, the J end lost 4 bases, and 10 bases lay between the germline ends. The CDR3 sequence: CASSLNPAAETQYF. The CDR3 bases are TGTGCCAGCAGCTTAAACCCAGCGGCAGAGACCCAGTACTTC. Drawing the rest from reference TRBV7-3 and TRBJ2-5, the complete variable domain is GAGVSQTPSNKVTEKGKYVELRCDPISGHTALYWYRQSLGQGPEFLIYFQGTGAADDSGLPNDRFFAVRPEGSVSTLKIQRTERGDSAVYLCASSLNPAAETQYFGPGTRLLVL.

The rearrangement joins TRBV27 to TRBJ2-2; D gene unclear. The CDR3 sequence is 14 residues long. Trimming removed 2 bases at V and 3 bases at J, with 7 bases between. CDR1 is MNHEY and CDR2 is SMNVEV in the germline V gene (reference sequence). As DNA, the CDR3 is TGTGCCAGCAGTTTAAAGCTTTACACCGGGGAGCTGTTTTTT. Protein sequence: CASSLKLYTGELFF.

This clone was counted once. The chain links TRBV2 to TRBJ2-2; 9 nucleotides line up with TRBD1. The CDR3 has 16 residues. Germline V gene data show CDR1 as SNHLY and CDR2 as FYNNEI. J lost 4 bases, V lost 4 bases, and 7 bases had no gene match. CDR3 nucleotide sequence: TGTGCCAGCAGTGCACAGGGGGCGCGGGGCACCGGGGAGCTGTTTTTT. This gives the protein CASSAQGARGTGELFF.

In this sample, this clone turned up a few times. J is TRBJ1-2 and V is TRBV27, with 7 positions matching TRBD1. The CDR3 is 16 amino acids. CDR1 and CDR2 from the germline V gene are MNHEY and SMNVEV (reference sequence). V dropped 5 bases and J dropped 5; count of bases not matched to a gene: 14. CDR3 sequence reads: CASSLSSDRPLYGYTF. The CDR3 bases are TGTGCCAGCAGTCTCTCGTCGGACAGGCCCCTTTATGGCTACACCTTC.